The 28 T cell receptor beta chains in this list originate from one sample, sequenced in a study of patients and donors after allogeneic stem cell transplantation. A single record per CDR3 protein comes from TCRdb applying MiXCR to the RT-PCR reads. This sample has some 880,000 distinct CDR3 sequences, with roughly 18% found just once. Sequenced input: blood, either unsorted or a sorted T cell fraction (not recorded which). The receptor set was obtained from a human donor who was either an allogeneic HSCT recipient or a stem cell or donor lymphocyte infusion donor (not recorded which). It is not recorded whose cells these are; they may come from a transplant donor.

This clonotype turned up a few times. The J gene is TRBJ1-2, the V gene TRBV24-1; the match to TRBD1 covers 7 bases. The CDR3 is made up of 17 amino acids. Looked up from germline, CDR1 is KGHDR and CDR2 is SFDVKD. The J segment lost 4 bases and the V segment lost 3 bases, leaving 13 bases of the junction unmatched. DNA for the CDR3: TGTGCCACCAGTGATCGACAGGGAGTAAGGGAGGGCTATGGCTACACCTTC. It is translated as CATSDRQGVREGYGYTF.

This sequence joins TRBV12-3 or TRBV12-4 and TRBJ2-7, with 7 bases aligning to TRBD2. J was trimmed by 7 bases and V by 3 bases; bases with no gene match: 9. The CDR3 is 14 residues long. The CDR3 bases are TGTGCCAGCAGTTTTAGGTGGGAGGGCAATGAGCAGTACTTC. Its protein product is CASSFRWEGNEQYF.

The sample holds a few counts of this clonotype. The chain joins TRBV7-9 to TRBJ2-5; TRBD1 might be the D (7 bases). The CDR3 length is 15 residues. Germline assignment: CDR1 SEHNR and CDR2 FQNEAQ (reference sequence). The germline V and J ends were trimmed by 3 bases and 2 bases, with 13 bases remaining between them. CDR3 loop: CASSFAAGQQETQYF. DNA for the CDR3: TGTGCCAGCAGCTTCGCCGCGGGACAGCAAGAGACCCAGTACTTC.

This rearrangement joins TRBV12-3 or TRBV12-4 to TRBJ1-5; D is ambiguous. The length of the CDR3 is 16 residues. V gave up 6 bases and J gave up 3 bases, with 18 bases separating them. CDR3: CASSLSSDADNQPQHF. The CDR3 coding sequence is TGTGCCAGCAGCCTATCCTCGGACGCGGACAATCAGCCCCAGCATTTT.

The rearrangement uses TRBV7-2 and TRBJ2-2; 8 positions agree with TRBD1. The CDR3 covers 17 residues. V was clipped by 1 base and J by 5 bases; unmatched bases: 9. CDR1 is SGHTA, CDR2 FQGNSA, per germline. CDR3 loop: CASSLEAGTGLTGELFF. The CDR3 region has the DNA TGTGCCAGCAGCTTAGAAGCCGGGACAGGACTTACCGGGGAGCTGTTTTTT.

This rearrangement joins TRBV9 to TRBJ2-7; D is uncertain. Germline V CDR1 and CDR2: SGDLS, YYNGEE. The CDR3 extends over 12 amino acids. Trimming stripped 7 bases from V and 3 bases from J, with 11 bases between. The CDR3 reads CASVGSCYEQYF. In DNA form, the CDR3 reads TGTGCCAGCGTAGGTTCCTGCTACGAGCAGTACTTC.

This chain links TRBV12-3 or TRBV12-4 with TRBJ2-7; 12 nucleotides match TRBD1. The CDR3 sequence is 14 residues long. Trimming at V came to 6 bases and at J to 6 bases, leaving 6 bases not matched to a gene. CDR3 in DNA: TGTGCCAGCAGGGACGGGACAGGGGGCCGCGAGCAGTACTTC. The encoded protein is CASRDGTGGREQYF.

Ten or more counts support this clonotype. This chain connects TRBV20-1 to TRBJ1-5; D remains ambiguous. CDR1 is DFQATT, CDR2 SNEGSKA, per germline (reference sequence). This CDR3 is built from 13 residues. The CDR3 is CSARGGGNQPQHF. DNA for the CDR3: TGCAGCGCCCGGGGTGGGGGCAATCAGCCCCAGCATTTT.

The CDR3 reads CASSQVGDRESKKLFF. CDR3 DNA: TGCGCCAGCAGCCAAGTTGGGGACAGGGAGTCAAAAAAACTGTTTTTT. This sequence joins TRBV4-1 and TRBJ1-4; 9 nucleotides line up with TRBD1. There are 16 residues in the CDR3. CDR1 and CDR2 (germline): MGHRA, YSYEKL. V dropped 1 base and J dropped 9; count of bases not matched to a gene: 9.

In this sample, this clonotype turned up a few times. This chain's CDR3 is CASSFPHRGQYF. DNA for the CDR3: TGTGCCAGCAGTTTTCCCCACCGCGGGCAGTACTTC. This chain uses TRBV7-9 with TRBJ2-7; D call uncertain. CDR1 is SEHNR, CDR2 FQNEAQ, per germline (reference sequence). The CDR3 runs 12 residues. V dropped 6 bases and J dropped 9 bases, with 15 bases sitting between them.

This clonotype was picked up a small number of times. The chain joins TRBV10-3 to TRBJ2-5; D is perhaps TRBD1 or TRBD2 (5 bases each). This CDR3 has 15 residues. Trimming cost V 6 bases and J 7 bases, with 21 bases left between them. Germline CDR1 ENHRY, CDR2 SYGVKD. The CDR3 DNA reads TGTGCCATCAGAACCGGGACCCAGTGGAGTGGGACCCAGTACTTC. It is translated as CAIRTGTQWSGTQYF.

This clonotype showed up many times. The V gene is TRBV4-3, the J gene TRBJ2-3; no clear D gene. V was pared by 0 bases and J by 1 base, with 11 bases between. From germline, CDR1 is LGHNA and CDR2 YSLEER. This CDR3 contains 16 residues. CDR3 sequence: CASSQEWSFGTDTQYF. In DNA, the CDR3 is TGCGCCAGCAGCCAAGAATGGAGTTTTGGCACAGATACGCAGTATTTT.

The chain recombines TRBV5-1 with TRBJ2-7; the match to TRBD2 covers 8 bases. Germline V CDR1 and CDR2: SGHRS, YFSETQ. The J segment lost 5 bases and the V segment lost 0 bases, leaving 10 bases of the junction unmatched. The CDR3 covers 16 residues. The CDR3 coding sequence is TGCGCCAGCAGCTTGGTAAGACAGCGGGAGAGGGACGAGCAGTACTTC. Amino acids: CASSLVRQRERDEQYF.

In its sample, this clonotype was seen a few times. The V gene is TRBV12-5, the J gene TRBJ2-5, with TRBD1 matching over 10 bases. This CDR3 contains 15 residues. Losses at the gene ends were 6 bases for V and 7 bases for J; bases not matched to a gene: 11. The germline gives CDR1 LGHNT, CDR2 FRNRAP. The CDR3 DNA is TGTGCTAGTGGACCCGAATCAGGGGACAGGGGGACCCAGTACTTC. Its translation is CASGPESGDRGTQYF.

In its sample, this clonotype was seen a few times. V usage is TRBV5-1 and J usage is TRBJ2-2; D not resolved. The length of the CDR3 is 15 residues. Germline CDR1 SGHRS, CDR2 YFSETQ. V was shortened by 1 base and J by 2 bases, with 9 bases between the two germline ends. The CDR3 coding sequence is TGCGCCAGCAGCTTGCTGGTGGCTAACACCGGGGAGCTGTTTTTT. Translation gives CASSLLVANTGELFF.

The V gene is TRBV6-1, the J gene TRBJ2-2; D not resolved. This CDR3 is 17 amino acids long. CDR1 and CDR2 (germline): MNHNS, SASEGT. Trimming removed 6 bases at V and 1 base at J, with 18 bases between. CDR3 sequence reads: CASSTKGPAENTGELFF. In nucleotides, the CDR3 is TGTGCCAGCAGCACTAAGGGCCCTGCAGAGAACACCGGGGAGCTGTTTTTT.

This chain connects TRBV20-1 to TRBJ2-3, with 7 bases lining up with TRBD2. The length of the CDR3 is 15 residues. Germline assignment: CDR1 DFQATT and CDR2 SNEGSKA (reference sequence). The V and J ends lost 3 bases and 1 base, in that order; junction bases with no gene match: 7. The CDR3 sequence: CSASPRERRTDTQYF. The CDR3 region has the DNA TGCAGTGCTAGCCCGCGGGAGCGGCGCACAGATACGCAGTATTTT.

The V call is TRBV7-9, the J call TRBJ2-7, with 7 bases matching TRBD1. The V gene's germline CDR1 is SEHNR and CDR2 FQNEAQ (reference sequence). The CDR3 consists of 15 residues. V was clipped by 3 bases and J by 2 bases; unmatched bases: 7. The CDR3 DNA is TGTGCCAGCAGCTTCGGGACAGCGCCCGCCTACGAGCAGTACTTC. Amino acids: CASSFGTAPAYEQYF.

This rearrangement joins TRBV12-3 or TRBV12-4 to TRBJ1-6; 10 nucleotides align to TRBD1. The trim removed 6 bases at V and 10 bases at J, leaving 6 bases unmatched. This CDR3 contains 14 residues. In nucleotides, the CDR3 is TGTGCCAGCAGGGCCGGGACAGGGGAATCACCCCTCCACTTT. This gives the protein CASRAGTGESPLHF.

This clonotype was seen repeatedly, ten times or more. CDR3 sequence reads: CASSLITTGELFF. DNA for the CDR3: TGCGCCAGCAGCTTGATCACCACCGGGGAGCTGTTTTTT. The chain is built from TRBV5-1 and TRBJ2-2; D unclear. The ends were cut back, 1 base at V and 4 bases at J, with 5 bases in the middle. This CDR3 has 13 residues. Germline assignment: CDR1 SGHRS and CDR2 YFSETQ.

This clonotype was found a few times. The chain is built from TRBV27 and TRBJ2-7; D may correspond to TRBD1 or TRBD2 (6 bases each). CDR1 is MNHEY and CDR2 is SMNVEV in the germline V gene (reference sequence). The CDR3 spans 13 residues. V was trimmed by 5 bases and J by 4 bases, leaving 12 bases between them. Here the CDR3 reads CASSVGAGYEQYF. CDR3 nucleotides: TGTGCCAGCAGTGTGGGGGCGGGGTACGAGCAGTACTTC.

V gene TRBV12-3 or TRBV12-4 combines with J gene TRBJ2-2; TRBD2 matches 10 bases. J gave up 4 bases and V 0 bases, and 17 bases lay outside the gene matches. The CDR3 is 21 residues long. In DNA form, the CDR3 reads TGTGCCAGCAGTTTAGCGCCTCTAGCGGGGGAATCTAGTTGGAGCACCGGGGAGCTGTTTTTT. The encoded protein is CASSLAPLAGESSWSTGELFF.

The V call is TRBV6-1, the J call TRBJ1-5; D might be TRBD1 (6 bases). The CDR3 spans 13 residues. Per germline, CDR1 MNHNS and CDR2 SASEGT. The ends were cut back, 5 bases at V and 4 bases at J, with 9 bases in the middle. For the CDR3, the DNA is TGTGCCAGCAGTAGGACAGAAAATCAGCCCCAGCATTTT. Translating gives CASSRTENQPQHF.

This clonotype was recorded at least ten times. The chain is built from TRBV4-3 and TRBJ2-6; D is undetermined. Looked up from germline, CDR1 is LGHNA and CDR2 is YSLEER. This CDR3 has 17 residues. The germline V and J ends were trimmed by 1 base and 0 bases, with 10 bases remaining between them. CDR3 sequence: CASSQVNSLSGANVLTF. The CDR3 nucleotides read TGCGCCAGCAGCCAAGTTAACTCTCTCTCTGGGGCCAACGTCCTGACTTTC.

This clonotype was counted at least ten times. The CDR3 nucleotides are TGTGCCATCAGGGAACAGGGGAATCGTTACGACAATGAGCAGTTCTTC. Translating it yields CAIREQGNRYDNEQFF. The chain employs TRBV10-3 and TRBJ2-1; 7 bases are a match to TRBD1. The V gene end was trimmed by 6 bases and the J gene end by 5 bases; junction bases not matched to a gene: 13. The CDR3 spans 16 residues. The germline gives CDR1 ENHRY, CDR2 SYGVKD.

This clonotype was counted many times. This chain links TRBV5-1 with TRBJ1-6; 7 nucleotides align to TRBD1. The V gene end was trimmed by 3 bases and the J gene end by 7 bases; junction bases not matched to a gene: 10. CDR3 length equals 16 residues. CDR1 and CDR2 (germline): SGHRS, YFSETQ. The chain's CDR3 is CASSSGHRGLNSPLHF. Here the CDR3 DNA reads TGCGCCAGCAGCTCGGGGCACAGGGGTCTAAATTCACCCCTCCACTTT.

CDR3 in amino acids: CASSEVDRGQETQYF. The CDR3, as DNA: TGTGCCAGCAGTGAGGTTGACAGGGGGCAAGAGACCCAGTACTTC. The genes are TRBV25-1 and TRBJ2-5, with TRBD1 matching 9 bases. This CDR3 region has 15 residues. Per the germline V gene, CDR1 is MGHDK and CDR2 is SYGVNS. V gave up 3 bases and J gave up 2 bases; unmatched junction bases: 4.

This clonotype was counted only a few times. CDR3 loop: CSVEPEPYNEQFF. CDR3 nucleotide sequence: TGCAGCGTTGAACCAGAGCCTTACAATGAGCAGTTCTTC. This sequence joins TRBV29-1 and TRBJ2-1, with no clear D. The CDR3 extends over 13 amino acids. The V gene's germline CDR1 is SQVTM and CDR2 ANQGSEA. Trimming left V 2 bases short and J 4 bases short, with 9 bases between.